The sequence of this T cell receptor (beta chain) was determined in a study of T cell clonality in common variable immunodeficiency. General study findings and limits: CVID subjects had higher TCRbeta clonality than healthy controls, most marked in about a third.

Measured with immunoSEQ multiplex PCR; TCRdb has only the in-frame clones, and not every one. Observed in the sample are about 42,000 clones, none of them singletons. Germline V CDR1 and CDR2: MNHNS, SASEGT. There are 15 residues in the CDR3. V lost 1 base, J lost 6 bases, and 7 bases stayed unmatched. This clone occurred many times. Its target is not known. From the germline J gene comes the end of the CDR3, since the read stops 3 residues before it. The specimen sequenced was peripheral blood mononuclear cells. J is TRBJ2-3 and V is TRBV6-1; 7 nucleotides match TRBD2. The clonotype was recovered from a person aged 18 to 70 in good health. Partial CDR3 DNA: TGTGCCAGCAGTGAAGGGGGGGGAGGGTCTGATACG. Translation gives CASSEGGGGSDT. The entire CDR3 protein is CASSEGGGGSDTQYF.